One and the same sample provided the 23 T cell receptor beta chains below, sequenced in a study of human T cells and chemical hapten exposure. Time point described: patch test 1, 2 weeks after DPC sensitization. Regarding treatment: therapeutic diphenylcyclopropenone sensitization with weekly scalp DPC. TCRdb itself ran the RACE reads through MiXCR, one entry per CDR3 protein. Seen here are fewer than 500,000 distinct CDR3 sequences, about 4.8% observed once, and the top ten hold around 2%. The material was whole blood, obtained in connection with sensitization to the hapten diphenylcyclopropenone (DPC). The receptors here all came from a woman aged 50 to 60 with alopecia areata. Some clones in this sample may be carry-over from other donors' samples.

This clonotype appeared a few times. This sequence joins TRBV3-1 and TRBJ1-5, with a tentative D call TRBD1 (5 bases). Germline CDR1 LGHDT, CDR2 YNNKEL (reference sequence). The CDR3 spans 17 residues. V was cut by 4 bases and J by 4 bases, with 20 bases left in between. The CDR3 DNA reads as TGTGCCAGCAGCCCCCGACAGCTTGGGGGTGCGAATCAGCCCCAGCATTTT. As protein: CASSPRQLGGANQPQHF.

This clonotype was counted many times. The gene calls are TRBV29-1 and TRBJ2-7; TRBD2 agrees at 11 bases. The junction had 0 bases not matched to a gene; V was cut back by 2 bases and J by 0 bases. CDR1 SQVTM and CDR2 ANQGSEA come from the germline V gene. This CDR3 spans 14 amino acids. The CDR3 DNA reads TGCAGCGTTGAAACTAGCGGGAGCTCCTACGAGCAGTACTTC. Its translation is CSVETSGSSYEQYF.

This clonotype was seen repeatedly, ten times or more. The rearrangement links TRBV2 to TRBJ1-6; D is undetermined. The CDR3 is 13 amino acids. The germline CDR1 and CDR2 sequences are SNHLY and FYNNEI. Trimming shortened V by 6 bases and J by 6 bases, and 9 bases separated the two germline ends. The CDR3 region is CASSSPPNSPLHF. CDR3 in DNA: TGTGCCAGCAGCTCGCCACCTAATTCACCCCTCCACTTT.

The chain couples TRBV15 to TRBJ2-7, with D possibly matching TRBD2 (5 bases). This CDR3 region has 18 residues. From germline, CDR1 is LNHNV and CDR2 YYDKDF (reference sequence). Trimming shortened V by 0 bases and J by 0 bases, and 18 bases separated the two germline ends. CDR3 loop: CATSRDYEGARSSYEQYF. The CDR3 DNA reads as TGTGCCACCAGCAGAGATTACGAGGGCGCGAGGAGCTCCTACGAGCAGTACTTC.

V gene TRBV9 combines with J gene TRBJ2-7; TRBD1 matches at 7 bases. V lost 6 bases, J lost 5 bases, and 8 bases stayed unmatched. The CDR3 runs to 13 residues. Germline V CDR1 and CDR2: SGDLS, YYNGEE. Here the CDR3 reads CASNPTGSHEQYF. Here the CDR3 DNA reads TGTGCCAGCAACCCGACAGGGTCCCACGAGCAGTACTTC.

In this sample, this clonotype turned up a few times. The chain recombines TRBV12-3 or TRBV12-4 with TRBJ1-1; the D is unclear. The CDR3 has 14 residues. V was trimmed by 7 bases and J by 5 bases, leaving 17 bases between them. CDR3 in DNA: TGTGCCAGCACCCCTGGTGCGGGGAGAACTGAAGCTTTCTTT. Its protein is CASTPGAGRTEAFF.

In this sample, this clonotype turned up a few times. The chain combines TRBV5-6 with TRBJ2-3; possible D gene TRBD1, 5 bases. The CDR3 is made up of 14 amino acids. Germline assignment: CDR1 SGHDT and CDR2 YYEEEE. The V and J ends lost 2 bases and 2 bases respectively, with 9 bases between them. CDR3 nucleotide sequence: TGTGCCAGCAGCTTAGGGGCCCACACAGATACGCAGTATTTT. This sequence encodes CASSLGAHTDTQYF.

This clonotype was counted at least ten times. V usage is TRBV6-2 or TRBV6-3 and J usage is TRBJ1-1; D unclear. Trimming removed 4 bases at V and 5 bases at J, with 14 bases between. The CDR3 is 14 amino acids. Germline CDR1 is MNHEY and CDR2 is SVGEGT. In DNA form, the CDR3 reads TGTGCCAGCAGTTTAAGGGAAGTAAGGACTGAAGCTTTCTTT. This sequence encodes CASSLREVRTEAFF.

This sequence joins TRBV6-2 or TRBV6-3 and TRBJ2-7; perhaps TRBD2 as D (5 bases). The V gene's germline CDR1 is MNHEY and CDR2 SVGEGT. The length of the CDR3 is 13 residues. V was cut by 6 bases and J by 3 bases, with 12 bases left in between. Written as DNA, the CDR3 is TGTGCCAGCAGCGAAGCGGAGTACTACGAGCAGTACTTC. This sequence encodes CASSEAEYYEQYF.

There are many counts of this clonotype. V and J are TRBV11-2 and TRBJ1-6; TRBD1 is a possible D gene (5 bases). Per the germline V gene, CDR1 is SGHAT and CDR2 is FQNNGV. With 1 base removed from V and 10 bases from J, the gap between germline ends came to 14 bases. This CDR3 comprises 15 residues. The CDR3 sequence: CASSLGSSGRSPLHF. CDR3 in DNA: TGTGCCAGCAGCTTAGGAAGTTCAGGGAGGTCACCCCTCCACTTT. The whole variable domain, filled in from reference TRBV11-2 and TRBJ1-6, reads EAGVAQSPRYKIIEKRQSVAFWCNPISGHATLYWYQQILGQGPKLLIQFQNNGVVDDSQLPKDRFSAERLKGVDSTLKIQPAKLEDSAVYLCASSLGSSGRSPLHFGNGTRLTVT.

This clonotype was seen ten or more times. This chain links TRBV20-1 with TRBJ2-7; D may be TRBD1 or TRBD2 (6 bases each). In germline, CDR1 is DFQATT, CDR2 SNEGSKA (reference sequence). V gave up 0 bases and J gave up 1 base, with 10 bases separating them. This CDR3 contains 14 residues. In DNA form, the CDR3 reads TGCAGTGCTAGAGATCAGGGGAGGTCCTACGAGCAGTACTTC. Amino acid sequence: CSARDQGRSYEQYF.

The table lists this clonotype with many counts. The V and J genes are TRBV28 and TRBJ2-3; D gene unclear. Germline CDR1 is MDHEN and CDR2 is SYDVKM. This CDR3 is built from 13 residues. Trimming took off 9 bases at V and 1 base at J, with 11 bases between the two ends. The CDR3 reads CASHKGGTDTQYF. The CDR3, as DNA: TGTGCCAGTCATAAAGGAGGCACAGATACGCAGTATTTT.

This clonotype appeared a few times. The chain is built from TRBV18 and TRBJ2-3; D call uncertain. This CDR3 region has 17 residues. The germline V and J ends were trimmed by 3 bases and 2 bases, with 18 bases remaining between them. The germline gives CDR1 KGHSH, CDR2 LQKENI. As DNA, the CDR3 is TGTGCCAGCTCACCTATTATGACATCCGCCCCCACAGATACGCAGTATTTT. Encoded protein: CASSPIMTSAPTDTQYF.

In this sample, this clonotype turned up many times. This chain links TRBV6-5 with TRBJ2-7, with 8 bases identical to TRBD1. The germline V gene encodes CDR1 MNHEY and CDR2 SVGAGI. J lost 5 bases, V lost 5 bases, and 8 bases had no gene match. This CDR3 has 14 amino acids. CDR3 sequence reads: CASSDPTGAHEQYF. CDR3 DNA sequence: TGTGCCAGCAGTGACCCGACAGGGGCCCACGAGCAGTACTTC.

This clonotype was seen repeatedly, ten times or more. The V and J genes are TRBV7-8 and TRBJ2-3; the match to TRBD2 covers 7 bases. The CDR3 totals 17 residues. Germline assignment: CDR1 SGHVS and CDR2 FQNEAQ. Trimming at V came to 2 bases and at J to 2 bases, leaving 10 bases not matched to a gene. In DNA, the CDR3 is TGTGCCAGCAGCTTATTTTGGAGCGGGGCTACCACAGATACGCAGTATTTT. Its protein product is CASSLFWSGATTDTQYF.

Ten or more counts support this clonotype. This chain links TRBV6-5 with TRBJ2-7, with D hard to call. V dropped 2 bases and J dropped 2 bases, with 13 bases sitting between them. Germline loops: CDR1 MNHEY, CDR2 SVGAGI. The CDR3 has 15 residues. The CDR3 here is CASSYGSPGTYEQYF. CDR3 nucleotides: TGTGCCAGCAGTTACGGCTCTCCCGGCACCTACGAGCAGTACTTC.

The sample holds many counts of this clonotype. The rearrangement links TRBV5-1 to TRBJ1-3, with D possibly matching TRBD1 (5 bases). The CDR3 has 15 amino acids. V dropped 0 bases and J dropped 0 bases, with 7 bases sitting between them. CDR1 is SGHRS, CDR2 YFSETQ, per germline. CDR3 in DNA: TGCGCCAGCAGCTTGGCAGGGCCCTCTGGAAACACCATATATTTT. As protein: CASSLAGPSGNTIYF.

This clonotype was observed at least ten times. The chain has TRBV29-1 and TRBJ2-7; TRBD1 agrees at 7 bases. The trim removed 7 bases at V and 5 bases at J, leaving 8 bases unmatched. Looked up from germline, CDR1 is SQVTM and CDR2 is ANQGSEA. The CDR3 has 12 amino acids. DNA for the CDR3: TGCAGCGCCCAACTACAGGGGAACGAGCAGTACTTC. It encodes CSAQLQGNEQYF.

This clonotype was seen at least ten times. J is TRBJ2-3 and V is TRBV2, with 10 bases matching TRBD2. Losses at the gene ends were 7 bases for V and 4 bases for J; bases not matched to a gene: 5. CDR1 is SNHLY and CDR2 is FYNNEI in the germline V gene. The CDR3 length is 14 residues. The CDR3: CASTKRGGSDTQYF. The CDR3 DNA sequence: TGTGCCAGCACAAAGCGGGGGGGCTCAGATACGCAGTATTTT.

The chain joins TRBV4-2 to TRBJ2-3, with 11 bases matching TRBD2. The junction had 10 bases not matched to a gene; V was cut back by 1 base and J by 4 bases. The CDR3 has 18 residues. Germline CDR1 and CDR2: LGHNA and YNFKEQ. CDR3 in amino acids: CASSQGSLAGGHADTQYF. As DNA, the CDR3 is TGTGCCAGCAGCCAAGGCTCCTTAGCGGGAGGGCACGCAGATACGCAGTATTTT.

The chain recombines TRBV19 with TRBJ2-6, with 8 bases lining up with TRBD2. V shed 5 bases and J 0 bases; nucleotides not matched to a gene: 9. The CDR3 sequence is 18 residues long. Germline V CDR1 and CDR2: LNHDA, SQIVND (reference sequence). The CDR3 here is CASSFRLAHFSGANVLTF. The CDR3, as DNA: TGTGCCAGTAGTTTCCGACTAGCGCACTTCTCTGGGGCCAACGTCCTGACTTTC.

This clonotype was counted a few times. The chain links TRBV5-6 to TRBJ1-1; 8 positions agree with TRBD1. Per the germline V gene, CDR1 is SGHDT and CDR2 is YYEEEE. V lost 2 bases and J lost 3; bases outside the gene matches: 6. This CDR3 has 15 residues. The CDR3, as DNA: TGTGCCAGCAGCTTTCTAGACAGGGGAGACACTGAAGCTTTCTTT. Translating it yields CASSFLDRGDTEAFF.

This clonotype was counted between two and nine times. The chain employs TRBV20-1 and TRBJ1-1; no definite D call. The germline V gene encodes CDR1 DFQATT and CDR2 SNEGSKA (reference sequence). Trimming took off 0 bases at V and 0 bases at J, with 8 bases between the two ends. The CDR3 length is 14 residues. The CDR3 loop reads CSARDGNVNTEAFF. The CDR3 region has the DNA TGCAGTGCTAGAGACGGGAACGTGAACACTGAAGCTTTCTTT.